Each of the 15 T cell receptor beta chains below was sequenced from the same sample in a study of T cell responses to AZD1222 COVID-19 vaccine. Assay used: immunoSEQ multiplex PCR; TCRdb lists only in-frame clones, some missing. Among roughly 190,000 clones listed, approximately 91% were seen once. The sequencing here drew on peripheral blood, taken on day 0 of AZD1222 vaccination. All receptors derive from an adult in good health.

The V gene is TRBV12-3 or TRBV12-4, the J gene TRBJ2-7, with TRBD1 as a possible D gene (5 bases). V lost 4 bases to trimming and J lost 4 bases, with 11 bases between them. The CDR3 runs to 13 residues. The CDR3 nucleotides read TGTGCCAGCAGTTGGGCCAGGGAATACGAGCAGTACTTC. It yields the protein CASSWAREYEQYF.

The gene calls are TRBV21-1 and TRBJ2-7; TRBD1, the table's D call, was not compared with the DNA. TRBV21-1 is termed a pseudogene. CDR3 size: 17 residues. CDR3 nucleotides: TGTGCCAGCAGCAAGCGGGACAGGGACCTTTCCTCCTACGAGCAGTACTTC. This sequence encodes CASSKRDRDLSSYEQYF.

This chain uses TRBV19 with TRBJ2-7, with D perhaps being TRBD1 or TRBD2 (5 bases each). V lost 3 bases to trimming and J lost 5 bases, with 23 bases between them. This CDR3 spans 17 amino acids. The germline CDR1 and CDR2 sequences are LNHDA and SQIVND (reference sequence). As DNA, the CDR3 is TGTGCCAGTAGTATTTCCGCCTGGGGACCTATGGGCCACGAGCAGTACTTC. It yields the protein CASSISAWGPMGHEQYF.

In its sample, this clone was seen once. V is TRBV21-1 and J is TRBJ2-7; the table calls TRBD1, which could not be checked here. TRBV21-1 counts as a pseudogene. This CDR3 comprises 15 residues. The CDR3 bases are TGTGCCAGCAGCAAAGGGGCAGGTCGGTGTTACGAGCAGTACTTC. Amino acid sequence: CASSKGAGRCYEQYF.

The chain recombines TRBV25-1 with TRBJ1-3, with D perhaps matching TRBD1 (5 bases). The CDR3 runs to 14 residues. Per germline, CDR1 MGHDK and CDR2 SYGVNS. The V and J ends lost 5 bases and 1 base respectively, with 9 bases between them. The CDR3 protein is CASSHDSSGNTIYF. CDR3 DNA sequence: TGTGCCAGCAGTCATGACAGTTCTGGAAACACCATATATTTT.

This chain joins TRBV18 and TRBJ2-7, with D possibly being TRBD1 (6 bases). The germline V and J ends were trimmed by 6 bases and 4 bases, with 16 bases remaining between them. CDR3 length equals 14 residues. Germline V gene lookup returns CDR1 KGHSH and CDR2 LQKENI. This CDR3 reads CASSGATSGYEQYF. CDR3 in DNA: TGTGCCAGCTCGGGGGCGACCTCCGGTTACGAGCAGTACTTC.

This rearrangement joins TRBV6-1 to TRBJ1-2; D not certain. This CDR3 has 15 residues. Trimming took 0 bases from V and 4 from J, leaving 12 bases between them. Germline CDR1 MNHNS, CDR2 SASEGT. DNA of the CDR3: TGTGCCAGCAGTGAAGCCTTTGATGGGAGCTATGGCTACACCTTC. Protein product: CASSEAFDGSYGYTF.

This chain uses TRBV25-1 with TRBJ2-1; D remains unclear. Between the trimmed V and J ends, which lost 4 bases and 8 bases, there was a span of 6 bases. This CDR3 is built from 11 residues. The germline V gene has CDR1 MGHDK and CDR2 SYGVNS. DNA of the CDR3: TGTGCCAGCAGTGTTGCCCATGAGCAGTTCTTC. Its protein product is CASSVAHEQFF.

The chain combines TRBV20-1 with TRBJ1-2, with D hard to call. The CDR3 consists of 14 residues. Germline values: CDR1 DFQATT, CDR2 SNEGSKA (reference sequence). Trimming pared 3 bases from V and 4 bases from J, leaving 15 bases between. In DNA, the CDR3 is TGCAGTGCTAGTGGCGGCGGCGCGGGCTATGGCTACACCTTC. Residues: CSASGGGAGYGYTF.

This sequence joins TRBV3-1 (or the pseudogene TRBV3-2) and TRBJ2-2; 11 nucleotides match TRBD1. In germline, CDR1 is LGHDT, CDR2 YNNKEL (reference sequence). CDR3 length: 14 amino acids. V was clipped by 8 bases and J by 3 bases; unmatched bases: 2. The CDR3 is CASRGQGDTGELFF. CDR3 nucleotide sequence: TGTGCCAGCCGGGGACAGGGGGACACCGGGGAGCTGTTTTTT.

The chain joins TRBV29-1 to TRBJ1-1, with 9 nucleotides matching TRBD1. V was clipped by 5 bases and J by 3 bases; unmatched bases: 7. There are 14 residues in the CDR3. Germline CDR1 and CDR2: SQVTM and ANQGSEA. CDR3 residues: CSVPSRDRDTEAFF. CDR3 DNA: TGCAGCGTTCCGTCCCGGGACAGGGACACTGAAGCTTTCTTT.

This sequence joins TRBV13 and TRBJ2-1; 9 nucleotides agree with TRBD2. The germline gives CDR1 PRHDT, CDR2 FYEKMQ (reference sequence). J lost 5 bases, V lost 5 bases, and 4 bases had no gene match. The CDR3 length is 14 residues. The CDR3 loop reads CASSPGTSNNEQFF. In DNA, the CDR3 is TGTGCCAGCAGCCCCGGGACTAGCAACAATGAGCAGTTCTTC.

Notes on this clone: Other nucleotide sequences from this sample produce the same CDR3. This chain joins TRBV4-3 and TRBJ2-7; TRBD1 agrees at 11 bases. V lost 4 bases and J lost 4; bases outside the gene matches: 3. The CDR3 length is 14 residues. Germline V gene lookup returns CDR1 LGHNA and CDR2 YSLEER. CDR3 coding DNA: TGCGCCAGCAGCCCCGGGACAGGGGGATACGAGCAGTACTTC. Translated, it gives CASSPGTGGYEQYF.

This sequence joins TRBV9 and TRBJ1-2; D is unresolved. With 4 bases removed from V and 4 bases from J, the gap between germline ends came to 20 bases. The germline V gene has CDR1 SGDLS and CDR2 YYNGEE. There are 16 residues in the CDR3. CDR3 sequence: CASSPRVSSDAYGYTF. The CDR3 coding sequence is TGTGCCAGCAGCCCGCGGGTTAGCTCGGACGCCTATGGCTACACCTTC.

The J gene is TRBJ1-2, the V gene TRBV7-2, with unresolved D. This CDR3 contains 14 residues. The V end lost 5 bases, the J end lost 10 bases, and 20 bases lay between the germline ends. Germline-derived CDR1 and CDR2 are SGHTA and FQGNSA. The CDR3 nucleotides read TGTGCCAGCAGCCTTAAACCCGACATGGGAGACTACACCTTC. It encodes CASSLKPDMGDYTF.